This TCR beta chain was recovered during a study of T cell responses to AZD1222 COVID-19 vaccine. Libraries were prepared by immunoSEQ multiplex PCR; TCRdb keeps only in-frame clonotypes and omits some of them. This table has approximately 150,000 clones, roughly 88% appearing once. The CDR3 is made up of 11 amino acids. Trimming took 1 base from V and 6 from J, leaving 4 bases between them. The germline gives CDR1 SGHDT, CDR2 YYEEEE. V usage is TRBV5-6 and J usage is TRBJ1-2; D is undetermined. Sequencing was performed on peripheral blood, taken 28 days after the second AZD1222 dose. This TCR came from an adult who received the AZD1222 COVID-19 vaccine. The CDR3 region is CASSLQDGYTF. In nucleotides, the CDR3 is TGTGCCAGCAGCTTGCAGGATGGCTACACCTTC.